The source of this T cell receptor beta chain is a study of regulatory T cells in long-lasting Graves disease. This CDR3 has 16 residues. From germline, CDR1 is SGHTA and CDR2 FQGNSA. V was clipped by 2 bases and J by 4 bases; unmatched bases: 8. There are many counts of this clonotype. As yet, its antigen is unknown. Findings of the study overall: Less diverse TCR repertoires were seen in persistent Graves' patients than in newly diagnosed ones.

The time point denotes: newly diagnosed GD, antithyroid drugs for less than 3 months. PBMCs provided the RNA from which the TCR library was made. All patients originated from an endocrinology department located in Xi'an, China. Building the TCR beta libraries relied on iRepertoire HTBI primers, and CDR3 regions underwent Arm-PCR. TCRdb used MiXCR to reprocess the multiplex PCR reads, holding one entry per CDR3 protein. Of roughly 350,000 distinct CDR3 sequences listed, over 15% are singletons. These same records also appear under a second study, on T cells in Graves' hyperthyroidism and ophthalmopathy.

This TCR was sampled from a man in his forties with Graves disease. The sequences come from peripheral blood mononuclear cells (PBMCs), collected at new diagnosis, from a patient treated with antithyroid drugs. The chain couples TRBV7-2 to TRBJ2-3, with 8 bases matching TRBD2. CDR3 DNA: TGTGCCAGCAGCTTACTCCGGGGGGGCCCGGCAGATACGCAGTATTTT. It codes for CASSLLRGGPADTQYF.